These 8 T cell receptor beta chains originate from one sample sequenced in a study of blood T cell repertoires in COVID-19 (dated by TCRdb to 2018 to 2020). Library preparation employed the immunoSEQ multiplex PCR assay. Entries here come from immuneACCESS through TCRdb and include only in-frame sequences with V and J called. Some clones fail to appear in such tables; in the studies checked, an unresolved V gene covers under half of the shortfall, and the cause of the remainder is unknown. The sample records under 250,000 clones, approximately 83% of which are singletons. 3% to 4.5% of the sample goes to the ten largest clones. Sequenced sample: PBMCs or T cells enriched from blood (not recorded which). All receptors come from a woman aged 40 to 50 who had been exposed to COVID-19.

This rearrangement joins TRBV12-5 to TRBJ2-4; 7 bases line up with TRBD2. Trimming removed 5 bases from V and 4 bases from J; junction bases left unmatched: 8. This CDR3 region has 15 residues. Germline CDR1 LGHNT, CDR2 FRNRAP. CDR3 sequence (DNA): TGTGCTAGTGGTCCAGAGGGACTACCGAAAAACATTCAGTACTTC. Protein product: CASGPEGLPKNIQYF.

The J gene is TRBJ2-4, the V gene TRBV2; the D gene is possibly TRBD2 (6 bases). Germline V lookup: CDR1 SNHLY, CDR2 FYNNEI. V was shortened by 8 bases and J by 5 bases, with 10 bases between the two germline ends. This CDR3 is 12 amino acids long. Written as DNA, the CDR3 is TGTGCCAGCGGTCGGGAGCAAAACATTCAGTACTTC. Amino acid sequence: CASGREQNIQYF.

DNA for the CDR3: TGTGCCAGCAGCCCCTGGACAGGGATAGGCACAGATACGCAGTATTTT. Protein sequence: CASSPWTGIGTDTQYF. This chain uses TRBV7-9 with TRBJ2-3; 8 nucleotides agree with TRBD1. The trim removed 5 bases at V and 1 base at J, leaving 8 bases unmatched. CDR3 length: 16 amino acids. Germline assignment: CDR1 SEHNR and CDR2 FQNEAQ (reference sequence).

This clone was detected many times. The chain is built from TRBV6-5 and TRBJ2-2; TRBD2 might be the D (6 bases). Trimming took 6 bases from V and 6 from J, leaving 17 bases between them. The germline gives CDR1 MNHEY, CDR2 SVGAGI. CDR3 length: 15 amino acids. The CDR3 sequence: CASSRGGFDPGELFF. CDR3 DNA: TGTGCCAGCAGCCGGGGAGGATTTGACCCCGGGGAGCTGTTTTTT.

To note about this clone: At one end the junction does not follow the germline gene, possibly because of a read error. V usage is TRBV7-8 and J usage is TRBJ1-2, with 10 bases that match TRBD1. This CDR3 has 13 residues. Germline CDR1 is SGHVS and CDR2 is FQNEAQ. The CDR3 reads CASSRGTGDEYDF. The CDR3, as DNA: TGTGCCAGCAGCCGAGGGACAGGGGACGAATACGACTTC. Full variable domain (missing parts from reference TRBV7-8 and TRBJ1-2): GAGVSQSPRYKVAKRGQDVALRCDPISGHVSLFWYQQALGQGPEFLTYFQNEAQLDKSGLPSDRFFAERPEGSVSTLKIQRTQQEDSAVYLCASSRGTGDEYDFGSGTRLTVV.

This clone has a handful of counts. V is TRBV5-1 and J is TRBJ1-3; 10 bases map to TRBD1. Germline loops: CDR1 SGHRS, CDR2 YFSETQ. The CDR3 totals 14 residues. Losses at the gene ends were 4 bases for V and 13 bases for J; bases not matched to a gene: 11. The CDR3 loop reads CASSPGQGGLQIYF. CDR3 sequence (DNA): TGCGCCAGCAGCCCCGGACAGGGGGGCCTCCAAATATATTTT.

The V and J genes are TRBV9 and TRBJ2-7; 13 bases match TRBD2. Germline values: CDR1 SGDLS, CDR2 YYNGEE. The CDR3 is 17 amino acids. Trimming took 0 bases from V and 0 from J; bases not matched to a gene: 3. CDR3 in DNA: TGTGCCAGCAGCGTAGGACTAGCGGGGGGATTCTCCTACGAGCAGTACTTC. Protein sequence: CASSVGLAGGFSYEQYF.

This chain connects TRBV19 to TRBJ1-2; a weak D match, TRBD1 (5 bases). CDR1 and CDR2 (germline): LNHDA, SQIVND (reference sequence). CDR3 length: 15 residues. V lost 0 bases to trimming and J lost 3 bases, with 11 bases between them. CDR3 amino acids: CASSIDQWGDYGYTF. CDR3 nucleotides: TGTGCCAGTAGTATAGATCAGTGGGGCGACTATGGCTACACCTTC.